Shown below are 3 T cell receptor beta chains from a single sample sequenced in a study of response to subunit inactivated influenza vaccine. TCRdb used MiXCR to reprocess the RT-PCR reads, holding one entry per CDR3 protein. The table records hundreds of thousands of distinct CDR3 sequences, approximately 7.1% of them present only once. The material sequenced was PBMCs from blood, taken approximately 25 months after vaccination. These TCRs come from a man between 45 and 75 years old who received an inactivated influenza vaccine.

This clonotype was seen only a few times. The genes are TRBV5-1 and TRBJ2-2; TRBD2 is a possible D gene (6 bases). The CDR3 extends over 14 amino acids. The V gene lost 7 bases and the J gene lost 2 bases, with 12 bases spanning the gap. Per the germline V gene, CDR1 is SGHRS and CDR2 is YFSETQ. The CDR3 coding sequence is TGCGCCAGCCTTCGGGAGACAAACACCGGGGAGCTGTTTTTT. It codes for CASLRETNTGELFF.

J is TRBJ2-5 and V is TRBV7-9; unclear D gene. The CDR3 covers 12 residues. Germline V gene data show CDR1 as SEHNR and CDR2 as FQNEAQ (reference sequence). The germline V and J ends were trimmed by 9 bases and 7 bases, with 15 bases remaining between them. The CDR3 region is CASWPGSGTQYF. The DNA of the CDR3 is TGTGCCAGTTGGCCAGGCTCCGGGACCCAGTACTTC. Based on the CDR3 plus reference TRBV7-9 and TRBJ2-5, the full variable domain is DTGVSQNPRHKITKRGQNVTFRCDPISEHNRLYWYRQTLGQGPEFLTYFQNEAQLEKSRLLSDRFSAERPKGSFSTLEIQRTEQGDSAMYLCASWPGSGTQYFGPGTRLLVL.

Ten or more counts support this clonotype. The chain recombines TRBV28 with TRBJ2-1; D not resolved. V was clipped by 6 bases and J by 0 bases, with 9 bases between them. The germline V gene encodes CDR1 MDHEN and CDR2 SYDVKM. CDR3 length equals 14 residues. CDR3 region: CASRTFNSYNEQFF. The CDR3 DNA reads as TGTGCCAGCAGGACATTCAACTCCTACAATGAGCAGTTCTTC.